This T cell receptor (beta chain) was profiled in a study of blood T cells in healthy people across ages (dated by TCRdb to about 2015). Regarding the research as a whole: In model experiments, template switching captured roughly one uniquely barcoded TCR beta cDNA molecule for every two T cells. Age-related changes in TCR beta repertoire diversity were measured in the study by deep sequencing normalized with unique cDNA molecular identifiers. Two additional independent replicas of 1 million unique cDNA reads from the same blood draw were analyzed for two donors (one aged 18 to 30 and one aged 80 or older). The donors were divided into four age groups: young (average 16 years), middle-aged (roughly 42), aged (about 60) and long-lived (around 80). Donors of different ages were randomly distributed across sequencing lanes to avoid experimental bias. Study-level results and caveats: Donor CMV infection status was unknown, potentially confounding age-related changes in expanded clonotypes. The long-lived group showed more naive CD4+ T cells, fewer expanded clones and increased TCR diversity than the aged group, suggesting age selection. Since profiling was done on bulk unsorted PBMCs, naive and antigen-experienced compartments could not be conclusively compared. Estimates of total diversity based on one million sequenced T cells were considered lower bounds and underestimates. As age increased, observed TCR beta diversity per million T cells dropped in a roughly linear way, and a significant reduction was already evident by age 40. Observed TCR beta diversity correlated strongly with the percentage of naive T cells measured by flow cytometry.

To prepare the library, 5' RACE was applied. The sample was run on an Illumina HiSeq 2500. A second PCR of roughly 7 to 12 cycles was run with a J-beta primer mix and a sample-barcoded 5' primer. Each TCR beta cDNA molecule received a unique molecular identifier from a template-switch 5' adaptor carrying 12 random nucleotides. At least 2.5 million CDR3-containing paired-end reads were obtained from each sample. The Mint cDNA synthesis kit, primed by a TRBC-specific oligonucleotide, was used to synthesize first-strand cDNA from all RNA. Following uracil-DNA glycosylase treatment, a first 18-cycle PCR with universal primers M1SS and BC2_uni_R was performed on all cDNA. For the original study's pipeline: Normalization of each sample was performed by random selection of 1 million high-quality reads, each carrying a distinct molecular identifier. Instead of being binned into consensus sequences, reads that shared molecular identifiers were thrown out. MiTCR, run with a Q25 quality threshold and the strictest error-elimination algorithm, handled CDR3 identification, clonotype clustering and error correction. A nonparametric unseen species model with Euler transformation was used to estimate lower-bound total TCR beta diversity. TCRdb reworked the public reads: Q25 trimming with fastp, MiXCR clone assembly, productive beta chains retained. Every entry covers one CDR3 protein and lists the most common genes and DNA from its rows. The V and J calls follow TCRdb's processing rather than the paper's. The sample table holds 500,000 to 700,000 distinct CDR3 sequences, of which about 30% were seen once. The ten largest clones take up 15% to 19% of the sample.

In regard to this clonotype: Its antigen has not been determined. The junction and the germline gene differ at one end; a read error may be behind it.

According to the germline V gene (reference sequence), CDR1 reads LGHDT and CDR2 reads YNNKEL. The CDR3, from cysteine to phenylalanine, totals 18 residues. Only CDR3 DNA is held: 54 bases, read in frame from base 1. The donors were 40 or so Caucasian individuals from Russia, aged roughly 6 to 100 years, who were systemically healthy. Around 10 milliliters of peripheral blood were collected from each donor into EDTA-treated Vacutainer tubes. Ficoll-Paque density-gradient centrifugation was used to isolate PBMCs, with at least 6.5 million per sample. Total RNA was extracted from PBMCs with Trizol reagent, with at least 5.5 micrograms obtained per sample. The percentages of naive CD45RAhigh/CD27high T cells were determined by flow cytometry on a PBMC aliquot from every donor.

The origin of this receptor is a woman of 80 years or more in good health. This receptor chain uses TRBV3-1 and TRBJ1-2; the best D guess is TRBD1, with 5 bases matching. Sequenced sample: blood. The CDR3 region reads CASSPQASGPMIAYGYAF. The sequence in DNA is TGTGCCAGCAGCCCTCAAGCCTCGGGGCCTATGATTGCCTATGGCTACGCCTTC.